The clone carrying this T cell receptor beta chain showed up just once. Antigen unknown. The sample belongs to a study of a mutant IDH1 vaccine in newly diagnosed glioma. Study-wide background: Scheduled for weeks 1, 3, 5, 7, 11, 15, 19 and 23, eight vaccinations were given to patients. Treated patients comprised about 60% males and 37.5% females, mean age about 40 years. Points from the study as a whole: Pseudoprogression seemed unlinked to shifts in top peripheral T cell clonotypes. There were vaccine-induced immune responses in under 95% of the patients.

This table comes from immunoSEQ multiplex PCR, and its TCRdb copy is limited to in-frame clones, with some not included. The data show approximately 70,000 clones, over 70% seen once. As for time point: week 23, last vaccination. Vaccine doses each comprised 300 ug of mutant IDH1 20-mer peptide, with topical imiquimod. The ends were cut back, 6 bases at V and 7 bases at J, with 14 bases in the middle. CDR3 length: 13 amino acids. CDR1 and CDR2 (germline): SGHTA, FQGNSA. The starting material was PBMCs, obtained from a glioma patient whose treatment included an IDH1 peptide vaccine. The chain carries TRBV7-2 and TRBJ2-3; the D is unclear. This sequence was found in a man aged 18-30 years with glioma. The CDR3 sequence is CASSSPPANTQYF. The CDR3 DNA follows: TGTGCCAGCAGTTCCCCCCCGGCGAATACGCAGTATTTT.